This TCR beta chain was obtained from a study of CD8+ T cells in alopecia areata. The treatment is: oral pan-JAK inhibitor, 5-10 mg twice daily. Separation by sorting yielded CD4+ and CD8+ T cells from PBMCs. Study outcomes and limitations: Tofacitinib significantly reduced both scalp clonality and expanded CD8+ clones among the top 100.

Concerning this clone itself: No antigen is known for it.

cDNA prepared by RNA extraction and subsequent reverse transcription served as the template for sequencing. Some clones are missing from TCRdb's copy, which holds only in-frame ones; the method was immunoSEQ multiplex PCR. This repertoire shows 150,000 to 250,000 clones, 55% to 70% found once; its top ten account for 4.5% to 6%. This TCR derives from a human donor with alopecia areata. The source material was CD4+ T cells sorted from blood, sampled at week 24, from a patient treated with tofacitinib.

The CDR3 sequence is CASSKGQGYEQYF. As DNA, the CDR3 is TGTGCCAGCAGTAAGGGACAGGGGTACGAGCAGTACTTC. The J gene is TRBJ2-7, the V gene TRBV6-5; 10 bases are a match to TRBD1. The J segment lost 4 bases and the V segment lost 5 bases, leaving 2 bases of the junction unmatched. Germline V lookup: CDR1 MNHEY, CDR2 SVGAGI. The CDR3 has 13 residues.